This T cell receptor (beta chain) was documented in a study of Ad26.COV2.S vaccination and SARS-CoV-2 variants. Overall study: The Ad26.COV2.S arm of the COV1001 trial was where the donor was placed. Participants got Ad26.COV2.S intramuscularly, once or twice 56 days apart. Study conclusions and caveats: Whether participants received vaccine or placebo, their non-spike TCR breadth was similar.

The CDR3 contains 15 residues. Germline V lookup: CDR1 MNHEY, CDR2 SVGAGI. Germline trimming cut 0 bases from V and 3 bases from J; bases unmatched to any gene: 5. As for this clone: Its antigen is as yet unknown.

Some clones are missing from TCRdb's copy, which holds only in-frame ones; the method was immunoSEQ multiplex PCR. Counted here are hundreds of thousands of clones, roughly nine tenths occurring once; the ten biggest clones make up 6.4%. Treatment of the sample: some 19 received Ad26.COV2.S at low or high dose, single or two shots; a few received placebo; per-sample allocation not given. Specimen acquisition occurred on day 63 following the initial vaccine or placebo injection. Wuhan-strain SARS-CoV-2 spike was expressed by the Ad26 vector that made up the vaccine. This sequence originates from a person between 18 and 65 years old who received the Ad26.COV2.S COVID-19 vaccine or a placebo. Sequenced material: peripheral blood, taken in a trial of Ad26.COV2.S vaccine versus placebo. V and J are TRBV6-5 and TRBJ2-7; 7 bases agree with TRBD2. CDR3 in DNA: TGTGCCAGCAGTTACTCGGGGGGGGAGCACTACGAGCAGTACTTC. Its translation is CASSYSGGEHYEQYF.